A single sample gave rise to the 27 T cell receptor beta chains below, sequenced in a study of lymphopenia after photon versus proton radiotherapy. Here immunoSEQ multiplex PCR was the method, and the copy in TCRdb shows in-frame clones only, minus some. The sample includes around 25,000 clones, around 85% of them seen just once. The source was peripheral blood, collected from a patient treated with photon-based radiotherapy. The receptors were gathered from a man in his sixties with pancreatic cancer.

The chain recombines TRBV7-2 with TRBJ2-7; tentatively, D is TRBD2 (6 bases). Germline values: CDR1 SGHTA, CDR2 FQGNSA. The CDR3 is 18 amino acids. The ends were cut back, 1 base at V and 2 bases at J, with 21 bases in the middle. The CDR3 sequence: CASSLVPGDSSLAYEQYF. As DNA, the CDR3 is TGTGCCAGCAGCTTAGTTCCCGGGGACTCCTCTTTAGCCTACGAGCAGTACTTC. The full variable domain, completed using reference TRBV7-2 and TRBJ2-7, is GAGVSQSPSNKVTEKGKDVELRCDPISGHTALYWYRQSLGQGLEFLIYFQGNSAPDKSGLPSDRFSAERTGGSVSTLTIQRTQQEDSAVYLCASSLVPGDSSLAYEQYFGPGTRLTVT.

CDR3 in amino acids: CASSRRQGQNEKLFF. CDR3 nucleotide sequence: TGTGCCAGCAGCCGCCGACAGGGTCAGAATGAAAAACTGTTTTTT. The chain combines TRBV7-2 with TRBJ1-4; TRBD1 matches 7 bases. This CDR3 has 15 amino acids. V trimming: 5 bases; J trimming: 5 bases; junction bases outside the gene matches: 8. Germline V gene sequence: CDR1 SGHTA, CDR2 FQGNSA. The variable domain in full, completed from reference TRBV7-2 and TRBJ1-4, reads GAGVSQSPSNKVTEKGKDVELRCDPISGHTALYWYRQSLGQGLEFLIYFQGNSAPDKSGLPSDRFSAERTGGSVSTLTIQRTQQEDSAVYLCASSRRQGQNEKLFFGSGTQLSVL.

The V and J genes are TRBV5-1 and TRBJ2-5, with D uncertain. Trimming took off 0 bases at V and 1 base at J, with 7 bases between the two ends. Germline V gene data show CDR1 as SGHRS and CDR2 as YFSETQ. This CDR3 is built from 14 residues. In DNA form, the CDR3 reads TGCGCCAGCAGCTTGGTCGGCGGCCAAGAGACCCAGTACTTC. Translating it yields CASSLVGGQETQYF.

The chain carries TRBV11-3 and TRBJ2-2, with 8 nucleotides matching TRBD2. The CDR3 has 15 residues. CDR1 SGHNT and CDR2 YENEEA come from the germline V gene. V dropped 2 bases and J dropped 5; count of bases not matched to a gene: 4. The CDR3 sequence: CASSLQAGVTGELFF. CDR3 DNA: TGTGCCAGCAGCTTACAAGCGGGGGTTACCGGGGAGCTGTTTTTT.

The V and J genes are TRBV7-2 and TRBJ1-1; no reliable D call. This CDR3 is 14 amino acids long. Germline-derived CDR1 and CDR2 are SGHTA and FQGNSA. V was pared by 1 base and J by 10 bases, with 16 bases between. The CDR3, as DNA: TGTGCCAGCAGCTTAGTCGTGGGTGGTCGTGGAGCTTTCTTT. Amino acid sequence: CASSLVVGGRGAFF.

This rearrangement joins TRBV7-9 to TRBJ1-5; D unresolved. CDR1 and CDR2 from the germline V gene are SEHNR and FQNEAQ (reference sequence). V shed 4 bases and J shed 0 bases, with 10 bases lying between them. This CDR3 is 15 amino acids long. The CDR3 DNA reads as TGTGCCAGCAGCTCTATCGGGAATAGCAATCAGCCCCAGCATTTT. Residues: CASSSIGNSNQPQHF.

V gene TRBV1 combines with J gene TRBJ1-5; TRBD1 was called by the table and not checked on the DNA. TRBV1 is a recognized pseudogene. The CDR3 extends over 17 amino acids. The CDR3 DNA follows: TGCACCAGCAGCCAGGCCTTGGACAGGTCCAAAAATCAGCCCCAGCATTTT. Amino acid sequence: CTSSQALDRSKNQPQHF.

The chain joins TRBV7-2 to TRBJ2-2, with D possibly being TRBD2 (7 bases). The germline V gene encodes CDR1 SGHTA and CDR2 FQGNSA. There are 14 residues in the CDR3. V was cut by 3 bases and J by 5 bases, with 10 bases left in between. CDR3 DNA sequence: TGTGCCAGCAGCTTGGGGGGGCCGACCGGGGAGCTGTTTTTT. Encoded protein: CASSLGGPTGELFF.

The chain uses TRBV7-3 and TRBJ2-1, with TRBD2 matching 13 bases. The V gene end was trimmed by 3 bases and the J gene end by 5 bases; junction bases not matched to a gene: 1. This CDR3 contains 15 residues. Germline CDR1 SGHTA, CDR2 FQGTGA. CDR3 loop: CASSLTSGGNNEQFF. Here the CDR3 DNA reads TGTGCCAGCAGCTTGACTAGCGGGGGGAACAATGAGCAGTTCTTC. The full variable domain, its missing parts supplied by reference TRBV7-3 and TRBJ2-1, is GAGVSQTPSNKVTEKGKYVELRCDPISGHTALYWYRQSLGQGPEFLIYFQGTGAADDSGLPNDRFFAVRPEGSVSTLKIQRTERGDSAVYLCASSLTSGGNNEQFFGPGTRLTVL.

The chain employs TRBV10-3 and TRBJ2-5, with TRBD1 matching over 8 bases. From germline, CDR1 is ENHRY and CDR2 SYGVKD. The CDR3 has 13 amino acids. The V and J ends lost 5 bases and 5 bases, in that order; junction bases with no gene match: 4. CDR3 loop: CAISSGGVETQYF. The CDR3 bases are TGTGCCATCAGTTCAGGGGGCGTGGAGACCCAGTACTTC.

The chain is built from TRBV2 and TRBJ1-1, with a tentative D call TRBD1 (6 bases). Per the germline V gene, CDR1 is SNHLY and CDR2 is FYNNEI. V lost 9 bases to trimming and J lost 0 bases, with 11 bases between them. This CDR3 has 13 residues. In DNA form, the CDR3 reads TGTGCCAGAAGGACAGAAATGAACACTGAAGCTTTCTTT. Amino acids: CARRTEMNTEAFF.

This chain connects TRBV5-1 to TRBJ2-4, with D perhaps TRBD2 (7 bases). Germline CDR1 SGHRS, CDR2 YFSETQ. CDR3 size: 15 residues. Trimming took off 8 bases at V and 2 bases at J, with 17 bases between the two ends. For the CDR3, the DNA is TGCGCCAGGACCAAAGCGCGGGGGCCCAAAAACATTCAGTACTTC. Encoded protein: CARTKARGPKNIQYF. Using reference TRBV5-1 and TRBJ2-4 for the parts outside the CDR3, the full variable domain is KAGVTQTPRYLIKTRGQQVTLSCSPISGHRSVSWYQQTPGQGLQFLFEYFSETQRNKGNFPGRFSGRQFSNSRSEMNVSTLELGDSALYLCARTKARGPKNIQYFGAGTRLSVL.

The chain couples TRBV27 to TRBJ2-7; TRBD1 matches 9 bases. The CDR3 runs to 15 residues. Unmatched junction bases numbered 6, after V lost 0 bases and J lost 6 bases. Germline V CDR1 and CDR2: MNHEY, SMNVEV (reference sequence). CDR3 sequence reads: CASSLSWGQGSEQYF. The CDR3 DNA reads TGTGCCAGCAGTTTATCGTGGGGACAGGGCTCCGAGCAGTACTTC.

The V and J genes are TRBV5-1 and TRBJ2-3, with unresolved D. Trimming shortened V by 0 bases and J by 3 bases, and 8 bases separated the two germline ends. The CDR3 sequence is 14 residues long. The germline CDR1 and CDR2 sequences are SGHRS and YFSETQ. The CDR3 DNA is TGCGCCAGCAGCTTGGATCAGTTGACAGATACGCAGTATTTT. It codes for CASSLDQLTDTQYF.

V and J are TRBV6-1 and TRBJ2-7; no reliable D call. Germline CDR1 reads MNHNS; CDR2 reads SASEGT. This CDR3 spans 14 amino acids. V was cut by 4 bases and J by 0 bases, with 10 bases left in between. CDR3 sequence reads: CASSGSRSSYEQYF. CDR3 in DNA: TGTGCCAGCAGTGGTTCGAGGAGCTCCTACGAGCAGTACTTC.

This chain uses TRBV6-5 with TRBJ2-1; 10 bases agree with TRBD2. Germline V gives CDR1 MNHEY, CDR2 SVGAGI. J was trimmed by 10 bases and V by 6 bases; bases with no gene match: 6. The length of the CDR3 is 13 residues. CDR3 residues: CASRTSGAREQFF. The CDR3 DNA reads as TGTGCCAGCAGAACTAGCGGGGCAAGAGAGCAGTTCTTC.

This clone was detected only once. CDR3 region: CASSLNSGGAKNIQYF. DNA for the CDR3: TGTGCCAGCAGCTTGAATAGCGGGGGGGCCAAAAACATTCAGTACTTC. This sequence joins TRBV7-2 and TRBJ2-4; 10 bases are shared with TRBD2. V shed 3 bases and J 1 base; nucleotides not matched to a gene: 3. Germline V gene lookup returns CDR1 SGHTA and CDR2 FQGNSA. The CDR3 consists of 16 residues.

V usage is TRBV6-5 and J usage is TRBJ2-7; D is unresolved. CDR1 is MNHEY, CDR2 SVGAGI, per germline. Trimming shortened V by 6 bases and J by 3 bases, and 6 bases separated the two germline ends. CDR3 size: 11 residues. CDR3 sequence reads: CASRNSYEQYF. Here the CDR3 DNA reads TGTGCCAGCAGGAACAGCTACGAGCAGTACTTC.

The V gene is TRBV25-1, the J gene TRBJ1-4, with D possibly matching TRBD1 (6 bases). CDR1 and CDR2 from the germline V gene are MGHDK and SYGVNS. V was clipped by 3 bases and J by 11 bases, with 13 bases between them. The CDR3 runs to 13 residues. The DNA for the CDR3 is TGTGCCAGCAGTGACAGGGGCCCAACCAAACTGTTTTTT. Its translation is CASSDRGPTKLFF.

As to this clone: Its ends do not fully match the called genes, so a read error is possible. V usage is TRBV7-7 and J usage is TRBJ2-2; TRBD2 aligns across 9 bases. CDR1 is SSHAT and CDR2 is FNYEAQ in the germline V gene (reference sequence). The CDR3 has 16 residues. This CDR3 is CASSLSGGPNTGELFF. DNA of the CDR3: TGTGCTAGCAGCTTAAGCGGGGGGCCCAACACCGGGGAGCTGTTTTTT. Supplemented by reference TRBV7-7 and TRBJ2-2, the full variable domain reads GAGVSQSPRYKVTKRGQDVTLRCDPISSHATLYWYQQALGQGPEFLTYFNYEAQPDKSGLPSDRFSAERPEGSISTLTIQRTEQRDSAMYRCASSLSGGPNTGELFFGEGSRLTVL.

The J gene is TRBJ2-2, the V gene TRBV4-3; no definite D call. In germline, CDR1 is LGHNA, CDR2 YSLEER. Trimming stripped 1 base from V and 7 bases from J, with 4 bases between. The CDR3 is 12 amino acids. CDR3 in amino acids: CASSQVVGELFF. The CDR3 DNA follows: TGCGCCAGCAGCCAAGTGGTCGGGGAGCTGTTTTTT.

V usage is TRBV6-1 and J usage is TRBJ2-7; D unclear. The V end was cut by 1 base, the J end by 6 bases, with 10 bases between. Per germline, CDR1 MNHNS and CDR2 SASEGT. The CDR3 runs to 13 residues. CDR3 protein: CASSEGWGVEQYF. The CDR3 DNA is TGTGCCAGCAGTGAAGGATGGGGTGTCGAGCAGTACTTC.

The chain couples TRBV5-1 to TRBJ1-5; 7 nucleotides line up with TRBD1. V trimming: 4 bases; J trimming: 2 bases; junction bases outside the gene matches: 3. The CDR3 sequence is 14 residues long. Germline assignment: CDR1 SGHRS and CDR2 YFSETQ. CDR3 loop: CASSTGTGNQPQHF. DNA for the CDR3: TGCGCCAGCAGCACCGGGACAGGCAATCAGCCCCAGCATTTT.

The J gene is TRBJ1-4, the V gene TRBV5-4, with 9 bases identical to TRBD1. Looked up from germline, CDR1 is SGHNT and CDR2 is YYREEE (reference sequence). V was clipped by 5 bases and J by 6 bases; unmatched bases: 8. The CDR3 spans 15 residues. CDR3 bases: TGTGCCAGCAGTTATACAGGGGGCGCCGATGAAAAACTGTTTTTT. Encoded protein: CASSYTGGADEKLFF.

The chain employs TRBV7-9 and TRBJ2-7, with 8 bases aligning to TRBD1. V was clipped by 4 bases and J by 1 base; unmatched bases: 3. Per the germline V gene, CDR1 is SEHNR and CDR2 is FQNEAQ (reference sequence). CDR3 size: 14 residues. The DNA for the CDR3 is TGTGCCAGCAGCTATAACAGGGGGTCCTACGAGCAGTACTTC. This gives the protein CASSYNRGSYEQYF.

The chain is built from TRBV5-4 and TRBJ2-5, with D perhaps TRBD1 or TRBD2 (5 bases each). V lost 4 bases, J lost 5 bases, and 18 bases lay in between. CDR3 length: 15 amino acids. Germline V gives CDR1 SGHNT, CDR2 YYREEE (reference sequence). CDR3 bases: TGTGCCAGCAGCGTTAACATCGGGGCCACCGAGACCCAGTACTTC. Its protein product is CASSVNIGATETQYF.

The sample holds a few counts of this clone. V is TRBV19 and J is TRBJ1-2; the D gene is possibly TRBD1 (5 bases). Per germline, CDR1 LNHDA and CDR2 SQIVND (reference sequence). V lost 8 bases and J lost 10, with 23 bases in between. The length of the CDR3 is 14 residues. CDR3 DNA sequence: TGTGCCAGTTCCGATCGAACCCGGGACCTCGCCTACACCTTC. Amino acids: CASSDRTRDLAYTF.